This T cell receptor beta chain came from a study of T cells in localized non-small cell lung cancer. The CDR3 loop spans 15 amino acids. Germline values: CDR1 MNHEY, CDR2 SVGAGI. The germline V and J ends were trimmed by 2 bases and 2 bases, with 13 bases remaining between them. Method: immunoSEQ multiplex PCR; TCRdb's copy keeps in-frame clones and lacks some. The table lists around 30,000 clones, around 93% of them singletons. Overall study findings and caveats: Elevated blood T cell density was associated with longer overall survival. In uninvolved adjacent lung, T cell clonality reached its highest value, exceeding tumor. Paired adjacent lung recovered a median roughly 50 of the top 100 tumor clones. Only one tumor region went through sequencing, so heterogeneity may still be there.

Note on this clone: Its antigen is not identified.

The chain joins TRBV6-5 to TRBJ2-7; unclear D gene. This sample comprised PBMCs, obtained before any cancer treatment. This TCR was sampled from a man between 35 and 75 years old with stage II lung adenocarcinoma. The CDR3 nucleotides are TGTGCCAGCAGTTACGGCAGACTTTTAACCTACGAGCAGTACTTC. Translation gives CASSYGRLLTYEQYF.